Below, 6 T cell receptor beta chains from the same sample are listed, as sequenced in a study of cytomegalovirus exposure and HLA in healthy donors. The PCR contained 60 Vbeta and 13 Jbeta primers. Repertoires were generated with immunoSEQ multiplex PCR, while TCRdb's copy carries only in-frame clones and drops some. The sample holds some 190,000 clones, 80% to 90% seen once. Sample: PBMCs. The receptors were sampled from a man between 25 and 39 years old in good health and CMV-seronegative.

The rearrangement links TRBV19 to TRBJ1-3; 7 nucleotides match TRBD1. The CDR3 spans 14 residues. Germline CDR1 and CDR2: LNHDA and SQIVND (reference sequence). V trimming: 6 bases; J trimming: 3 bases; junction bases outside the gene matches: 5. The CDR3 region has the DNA TGTGCCAGTAGCCACAGGGGAGGTGGAAACACCATATATTTT. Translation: CASSHRGGGNTIYF.

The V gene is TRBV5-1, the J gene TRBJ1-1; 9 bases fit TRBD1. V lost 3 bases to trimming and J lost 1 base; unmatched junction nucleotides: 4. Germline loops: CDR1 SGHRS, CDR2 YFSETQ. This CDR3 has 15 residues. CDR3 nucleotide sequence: TGCGCCAGCAGCTGGACAGGGGTTGAGAACACTGAAGCTTTCTTT. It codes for CASSWTGVENTEAFF.

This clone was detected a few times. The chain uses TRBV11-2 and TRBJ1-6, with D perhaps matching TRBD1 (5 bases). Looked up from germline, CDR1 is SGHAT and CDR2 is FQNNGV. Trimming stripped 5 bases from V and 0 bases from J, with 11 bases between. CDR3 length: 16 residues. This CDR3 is CASSQRQSSYNSPLHF. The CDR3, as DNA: TGTGCCAGCAGCCAGAGACAGAGCTCCTATAATTCACCCCTCCACTTT.

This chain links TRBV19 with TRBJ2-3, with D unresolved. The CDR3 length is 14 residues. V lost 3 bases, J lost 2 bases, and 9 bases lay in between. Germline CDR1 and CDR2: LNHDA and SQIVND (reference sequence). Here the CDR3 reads CASSITRDTDTQYF. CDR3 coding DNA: TGTGCCAGTAGTATTACGAGAGACACAGATACGCAGTATTTT.

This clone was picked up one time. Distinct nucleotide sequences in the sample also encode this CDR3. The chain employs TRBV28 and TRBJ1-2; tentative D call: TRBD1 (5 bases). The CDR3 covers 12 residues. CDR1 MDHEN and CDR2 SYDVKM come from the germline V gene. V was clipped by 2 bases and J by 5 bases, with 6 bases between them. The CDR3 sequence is CASSLQGYGYTF. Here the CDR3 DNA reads TGTGCCAGCAGTTTACAGGGATATGGCTACACCTTC.

The CDR3 coding sequence is TGTGCCACCAGCAGAGACGTTGCGGGAGGGCCAGATACGCAGTATTTT. Translation: CATSRDVAGGPDTQYF. The chain has TRBV15 and TRBJ2-3, with TRBD2 matching 9 bases. The CDR3 consists of 16 residues. Germline loops: CDR1 LNHNV, CDR2 YYDKDF (reference sequence). Trimming took 0 bases from V and 4 from J; bases not matched to a gene: 5.